This T cell receptor beta chain was observed in a study of T cells in Graves' hyperthyroidism and ophthalmopathy. The table lists this clonotype with many counts. The antigen is undetermined. Between the trimmed V and J ends, which lost 5 bases and 10 bases, there was a span of 12 bases. The germline CDR1 and CDR2 sequences are SEHNR and FQNEAQ (reference sequence). The CDR3 consists of 13 residues. Findings of the study overall: Blood also contained most expanded thyroid clonotypes above 0.001. Ophthalmopathy, as predicted by the model, came a median around 6 months after the prediction.

The investigators amplified TCR beta CDR3 regions from RNA transcripts. TCR CDR3 regions were first amplified by RT-PCR with HTBI primers. From the multiplex PCR reads, TCRdb called clonotypes with MiXCR, one entry per CDR3 protein. Of some 800,000 distinct CDR3 sequences listed, 35% to 45% are singletons. Graves' hyperthyroidism is called stable when ophthalmopathy does not progress within 18 months. Isolation of PBMCs was performed on around 9.7 ml fresh peripheral blood. The chain joins TRBV7-9 to TRBJ1-6; D unresolved. Sequenced: blood. This sequence originates from a young man with Graves' hyperthyroidism. For the CDR3, the DNA is TGTGCCAGCAGCCGGGCCGAGGGATCACCCCTCCACTTT. Its protein is CASSRAEGSPLHF. Variable domain in full (rest from reference TRBV7-9 and TRBJ1-6): DTGVSQNPRHKITKRGQNVTFRCDPISEHNRLYWYRQTLGQGPEFLTYFQNEAQLEKSRLLSDRFSAERPKGSFSTLEIQRTEQGDSAMYLCASSRAEGSPLHFGNGTRLTVT.